The T cell receptor beta chain described here comes from a study of identical twins. Study-level points and caveats: The study reached conclusions through statistical analysis that was cross-sectional, not following the same donors. Model-predicted out-of-frame TCR alpha sharing fell below observed values in monozygotic twins. Insertion counts were lower in abundant cord blood beta clonotypes, a trend that memory repertoires did not show. Out-of-frame beta chain sequences displayed weaker excess sharing between twins.

V lost 6 bases and J 2 bases, leaving 11 bases between the germline ends. Germline CDR1 and CDR2: DFQATT and SNEGSKA (reference sequence). This CDR3 is built from 13 residues. Each CDR3 protein gets one entry after TCRdb re-called the 5' RACE reads with MiXCR. The sample consists of about 530,000 distinct CDR3 sequences, about 15% of them appearing once. Concerning this clonotype itself: Its antigen is still unknown.

The sample also formed part of further work on yellow fever vaccine responses in identical twins.

This chain uses TRBV20-1 with TRBJ2-1, with TRBD1 as a possible D gene (6 bases). The receptor's source is a woman under 30 in good health. Sequences were obtained from CD4+ T cells sorted from blood. DNA of the CDR3: TGCAGTGCCGCCGGGACACCCTACAATGAGCAGTTCTTC. This sequence encodes CSAAGTPYNEQFF.